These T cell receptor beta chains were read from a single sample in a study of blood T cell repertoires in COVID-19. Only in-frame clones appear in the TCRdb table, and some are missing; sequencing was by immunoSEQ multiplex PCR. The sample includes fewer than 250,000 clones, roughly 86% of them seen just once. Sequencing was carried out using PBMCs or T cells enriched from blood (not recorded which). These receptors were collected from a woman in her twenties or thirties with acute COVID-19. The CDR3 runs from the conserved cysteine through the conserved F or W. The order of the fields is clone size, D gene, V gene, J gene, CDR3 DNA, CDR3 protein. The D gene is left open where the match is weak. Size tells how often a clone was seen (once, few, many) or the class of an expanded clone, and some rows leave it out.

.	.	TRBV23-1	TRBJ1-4	TGCGCCAGCAGTCAATCGGAAACCCCGCGGGGTGAAAAACTGTTTTTT	CASSQSETPRGEKLFF
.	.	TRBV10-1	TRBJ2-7	TGCGCCAGCAGTACCAGCCGGGACAATTACGAGCAGTACTTC	CASSTSRDNYEQYF
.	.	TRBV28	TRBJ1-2	TGTGCCGGCGGAGGGCCTGGTAATGGCTACACCTTC	CAGGGPGNGYTF
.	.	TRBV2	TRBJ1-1	TGTGCCAGCAGAGCGGACCCAAACACTGAAGCTTTCTTT	CASRADPNTEAFF
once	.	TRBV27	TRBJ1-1	TGTGCCAGCAGTTTTACAGGTGAATCTTTCTTT	CASSFTGESFF
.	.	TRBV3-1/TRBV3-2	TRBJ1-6	TGTGCCAGCAGCCAAGTAGCTGCTGTCGGTTCACCCCTCCACTTT	CASSQVAAVGSPLHF
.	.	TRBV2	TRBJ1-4	TGTGCCAGCCGAGTTCCGGGGGAGGCTAGTAATGAAAAACTGTTTTTT	CASRVPGEASNEKLFF
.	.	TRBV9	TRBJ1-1	TGTGCCAGCAGCGTAGACAGTAACACTGAAGCTTTCTTT	CASSVDSNTEAFF
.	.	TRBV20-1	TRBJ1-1	TGCAGTGCTAGAGGAACAGGTGAAGCTTTCTTT	CSARGTGEAFF
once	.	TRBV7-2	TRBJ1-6	TGTGCCAGCAGCTTAGCTTCTTTTAGGGGGAACTCACCCCTCCACTTT	CASSLASFRGNSPLHF
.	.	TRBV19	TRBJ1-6	TGTGCCAGTAGTATAGGTAATCGTTCTAATTCACCCCTCCACTTT	CASSIGNRSNSPLHF
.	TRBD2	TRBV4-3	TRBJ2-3	TGCGCCAGCAGCCAAGATCCGCGGGGGGCCACAGATACGCAGTATTTT	CASSQDPRGATDTQYF
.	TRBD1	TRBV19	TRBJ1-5	TGTGCCAGTAGTGTTCGACAGGGGTCCTTATCAGCCCAGCATTTT	CASSVRQGSLSAQHF
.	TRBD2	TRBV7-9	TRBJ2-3	TGTGCCAGCAGCTTAGTTCCTAGCGGGGGTGAAAAGCAGTATTTT	CASSLVPSGGEKQYF
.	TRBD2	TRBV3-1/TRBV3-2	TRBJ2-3	TGTGCCAGCAGCCAAGTGGGAGGGGTTGGGACAGATACGCAGTATTTT	CASSQVGGVGTDTQYF
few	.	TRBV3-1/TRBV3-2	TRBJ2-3	TGTGCCAGCAGCCAATGGGAGGGCACAGATACGCAGTATTTT	CASSQWEGTDTQYF
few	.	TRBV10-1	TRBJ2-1	TGCGCCAGCAGGAAGGACTCCCTGGGATACAATGAGCAGTTCTTC	CASRKDSLGYNEQFF
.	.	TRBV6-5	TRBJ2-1	TGTGCCAGCAGGCGAAGCTCCTACAATGAGCAGTTCTTC	CASRRSSYNEQFF
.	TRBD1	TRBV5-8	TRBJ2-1	TGTGCCAGCAGCATCGGGACAGGGGGAGAGGATGAGCAGTTCTTC	CASSIGTGGEDEQFF
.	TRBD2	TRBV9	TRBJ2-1	TGTGCCAGCAGCGTAGAGTTAGCGGGGCCTTACAATGAGCAGTTCTTC	CASSVELAGPYNEQFF
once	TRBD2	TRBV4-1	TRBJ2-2	TGCGCCAGCAGCCAAAATAGCGGGGGGGGCAACACCGGGGAGCTGTTTTTT	CASSQNSGGGNTGELFF
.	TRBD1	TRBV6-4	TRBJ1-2	TGTGCCAGCAGTGACCCCCGGGACAGAGCTAACTATGGCTACACCTTC	CASSDPRDRANYGYTF
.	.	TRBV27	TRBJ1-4	TGTGCCAGCAGTATGGGGGGTTCAACTAATGAAAAACTGTTTTTT	CASSMGGSTNEKLFF
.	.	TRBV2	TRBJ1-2	TGTGCCAGCAGTGAAGTAGAACTTCCTATTAACTATGGCTACACCTTC	CASSEVELPINYGYTF
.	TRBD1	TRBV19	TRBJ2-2	TGTGCCAGTAGTACCCCAACCGGGACAGGGGTCACCGGGGAGCTGTTTTTT	CASSTPTGTGVTGELFF
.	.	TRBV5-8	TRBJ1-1	TGTGCCAGCAGCTTGCTTCTCACTGAAGCTTTCTTT	CASSLLLTEAFF